A selection of T cell receptor beta chains follows, all from one sample in a study of shared clonotypes between healthy human individuals. Here immunoSEQ multiplex PCR was the method, and the copy in TCRdb shows in-frame clones only, minus some. This table holds over a million clones, about 96% found once. The sample consisted of naive CD4+ T cells sorted from blood. The source is a man aged 30 to 45 in good health. CDR3s include the opening cysteine and the closing phenylalanine or tryptophan. The D gene is left open where the match is weak. Rows may omit the clone size; those that give it use once, few, many or a size class.

j_call	clone_size	cdr3_length	d_call	v_call	cdr3_aa	cdr3_nt
TRBJ2-3	.	13	TRBD2	TRBV5-4	CASSSGSEDTQYF	TGTGCCAGCAGCAGCGGGAGTGAAGATACGCAGTATTTT
TRBJ2-7	.	15	TRBD2	TRBV7-7	CASSLGPSGRNEQYF	TGTGCTAGCAGCTTAGGTCCTAGCGGGAGGAACGAGCAGTACTTC
TRBJ1-2	.	17	.	TRBV5-4	CASSLSPKPGDNYGYTF	TGTGCCAGCAGCTTATCTCCCAAACCAGGGGATAACTATGGCTACACCTTC
TRBJ2-3	few	18	.	TRBV5-1	CASSLGTGGKRFPDTQYF	TGCGCCAGCAGCTTGGGGACTGGGGGGAAGCGGTTCCCAGATACGCAGTATTTT
TRBJ2-2	.	13	TRBD2	TRBV6-5	CATLAANTGELFF	TGTGCCACCCTAGCGGCGAACACCGGGGAGCTGTTTTTT
TRBJ1-1	.	13	.	TRBV28	CASEGVRNTEAFF	TGTGCCAGCGAAGGGGTTCGGAACACTGAAGCTTTCTTT
TRBJ2-4	.	15	.	TRBV7-2	CASSLAQVIKNIQYF	TGTGCCAGCAGCTTAGCACAGGTGATCAAAAACATTCAGTACTTC
TRBJ1-4	.	14	.	TRBV10-2	CASKEDLGSEKLFF	TGCGCCAGCAAGGAGGATTTGGGCTCTGAAAAACTGTTTTTT
TRBJ2-2	.	16	.	TRBV16	CASSQLGSGSGGELFF	TGTGCCAGCAGCCAATTGGGCAGTGGAAGCGGCGGGGAGCTGTTTTTT
TRBJ1-5	once	16	.	TRBV7-9	CASSLAEAGLNQPQHF	TGTGCCAGCAGCTTAGCGGAGGCGGGTCTCAATCAGCCCCAGCATTTT
TRBJ1-3	.	12	.	TRBV7-3	CASSLNGNTIYF	TGTGCCAGCAGCTTAAACGGAAACACCATATATTTT
TRBJ2-5	.	14	.	TRBV5-1	CASSIQGHQETQYF	TGCGCCAGCAGCATCCAGGGCCACCAAGAGACCCAGTACTTC
TRBJ2-1	.	13	.	TRBV14	CASKSWGDNEQFF	TGTGCCAGCAAGTCGTGGGGGGACAATGAGCAGTTCTTC
TRBJ1-1	.	15	.	TRBV10-3	CAISAETTGYTEAFF	TGTGCCATCAGTGCGGAAACCACAGGGTACACTGAAGCTTTCTTT
TRBJ2-7	.	15	TRBD1	TRBV18	CASSLKTGSGYEQYF	TGTGCCAGCTCACTAAAGACAGGGTCGGGCTACGAGCAGTACTTC
TRBJ2-2	.	16	TRBD2	TRBV5-1	CASSANPGEGPGELFF	TGCGCCAGCAGCGCTAACCCCGGGGAGGGTCCCGGGGAGCTGTTTTTT
TRBJ1-5	once	15	.	TRBV28	CASYRLGGGNQPQHF	TGTGCCAGCTACCGGTTGGGAGGGGGCAATCAGCCCCAGCATTTT
TRBJ1-3	.	13	.	TRBV30	CAWRPGGGNTIYF	TGTGCCTGGAGACCCGGCGGGGGAAACACCATATATTTT